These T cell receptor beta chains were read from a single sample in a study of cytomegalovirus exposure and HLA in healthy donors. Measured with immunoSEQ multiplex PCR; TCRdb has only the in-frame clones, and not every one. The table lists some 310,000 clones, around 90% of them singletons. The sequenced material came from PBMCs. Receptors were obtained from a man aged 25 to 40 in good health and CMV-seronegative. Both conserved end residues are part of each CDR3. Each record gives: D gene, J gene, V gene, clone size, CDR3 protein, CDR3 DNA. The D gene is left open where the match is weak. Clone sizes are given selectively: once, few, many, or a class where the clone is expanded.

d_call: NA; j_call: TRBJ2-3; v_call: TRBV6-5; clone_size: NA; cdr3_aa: CASSLSGFSDTQYF; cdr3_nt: TGTGCCAGCAGTCTAAGCGGGTTCTCAGATACGCAGTATTTT
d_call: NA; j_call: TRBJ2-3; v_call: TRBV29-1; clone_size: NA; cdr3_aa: CSVARAQDTQYF; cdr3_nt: TGCAGCGTTGCCAGGGCACAAGATACGCAGTATTTT
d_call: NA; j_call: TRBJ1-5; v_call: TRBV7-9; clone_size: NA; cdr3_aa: CASSLGGGYNQPQHF; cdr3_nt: TGTGCCAGCAGCTTAGGAGGCGGGTACAATCAGCCCCAGCATTTT
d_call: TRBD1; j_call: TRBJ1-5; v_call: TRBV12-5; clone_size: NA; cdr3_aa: CASGQAGTGNFGNQPQHF; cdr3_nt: TGTGCTAGTGGTCAGGCCGGGACAGGGAATTTTGGCAATCAGCCCCAGCATTTT
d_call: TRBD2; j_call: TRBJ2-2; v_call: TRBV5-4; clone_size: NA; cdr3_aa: CASSLGSGGHGGELFF; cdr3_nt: TGTGCCAGCAGCTTGGGAAGCGGGGGGCATGGCGGGGAGCTGTTTTTT
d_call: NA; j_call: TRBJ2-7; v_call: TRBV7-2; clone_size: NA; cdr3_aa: CASSLARVGYEQYF; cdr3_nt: TGTGCCAGCAGCTTAGCGCGGGTGGGCTACGAGCAGTACTTC
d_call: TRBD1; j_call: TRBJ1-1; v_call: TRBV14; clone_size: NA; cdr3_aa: CASSPWTGWNTEAFF; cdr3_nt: TGTGCCAGCAGCCCTTGGACAGGTTGGAACACTGAAGCTTTCTTT
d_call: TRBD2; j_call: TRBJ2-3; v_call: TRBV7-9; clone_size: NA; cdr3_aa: CASSPLAGGYTQYF; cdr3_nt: TGTGCCAGCAGCCCCCTAGCGGGGGGATATACGCAGTATTTT
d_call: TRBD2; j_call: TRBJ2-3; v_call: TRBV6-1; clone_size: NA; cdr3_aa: CASSARAGATDTQYF; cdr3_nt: TGTGCCAGCAGTGCCAGAGCGGGAGCTACAGATACGCAGTATTTT
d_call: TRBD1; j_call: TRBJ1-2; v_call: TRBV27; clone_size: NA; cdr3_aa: CASRLRGTGDYGYTF; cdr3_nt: TGTGCCAGCAGACTTAGGGGGACAGGGGACTATGGCTACACCTTC
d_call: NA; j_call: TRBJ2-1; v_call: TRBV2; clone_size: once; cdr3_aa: CASSEALLRVEGGEQFF; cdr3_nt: TGTGCCAGCAGTGAAGCGCTTCTTCGGGTAGAAGGGGGTGAGCAGTTCTTC
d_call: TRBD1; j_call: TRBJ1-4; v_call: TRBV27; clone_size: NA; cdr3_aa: CASSPRWGQGAFEKLFF; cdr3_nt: TGTGCCAGCAGCCCCCGGTGGGGACAGGGGGCCTTTGAAAAACTGTTTTTT
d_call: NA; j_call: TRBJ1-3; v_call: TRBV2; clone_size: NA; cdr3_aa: CASRDRNSGNTIYF; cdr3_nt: TGTGCCAGCAGAGACAGGAACTCTGGAAACACCATATATTTT
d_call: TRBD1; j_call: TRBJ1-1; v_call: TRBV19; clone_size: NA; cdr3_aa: CASSIRKGQGNTEAFF; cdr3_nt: TGTGCCAGTAGTATTCGTAAGGGACAGGGGAACACTGAAGCTTTCTTT
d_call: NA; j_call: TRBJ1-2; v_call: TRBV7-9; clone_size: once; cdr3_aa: CASKPDRGEVYGYTF; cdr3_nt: TGTGCCAGTAAACCAGATCGGGGGGAGGTGTATGGCTACACCTTC
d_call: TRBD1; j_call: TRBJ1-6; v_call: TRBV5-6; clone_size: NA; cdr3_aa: CASTRRGQDNSPLHF; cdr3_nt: TGTGCCAGCACCCGTCGGGGACAGGATAATTCACCCCTCCACTTT
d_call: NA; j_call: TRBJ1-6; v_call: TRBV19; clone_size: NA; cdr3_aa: CASSTGAHSPLHF; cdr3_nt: TGTGCCAGTAGTACTGGAGCGCATTCACCCCTCCACTTT
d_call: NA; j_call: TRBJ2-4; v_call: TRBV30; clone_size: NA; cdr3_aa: CAWSVLHLKNIQYF; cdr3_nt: TGTGCCTGGAGTGTACTCCATCTTAAAAACATTCAGTACTTC
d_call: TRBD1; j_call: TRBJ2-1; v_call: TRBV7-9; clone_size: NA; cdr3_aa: CASSYLTGGGLNEQFF; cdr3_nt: TGTGCCAGCAGCTACCTGACAGGGGGCGGGCTGAATGAGCAGTTCTTC
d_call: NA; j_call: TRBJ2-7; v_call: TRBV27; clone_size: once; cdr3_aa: CASSQPDSIVHFYEQYF; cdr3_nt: TGTGCCAGCAGCCAACCGGACTCGATTGTACACTTCTACGAGCAGTACTTC
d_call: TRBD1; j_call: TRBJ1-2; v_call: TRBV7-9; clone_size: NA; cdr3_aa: CASSSPDRGYGYTF; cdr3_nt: TGTGCCAGCAGCTCACCTGACAGGGGATATGGCTACACCTTC
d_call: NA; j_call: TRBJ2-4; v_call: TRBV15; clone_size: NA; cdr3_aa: CATSRDRGTNIQYF; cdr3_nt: TGTGCCACCAGCAGAGATCGGGGTACGAACATTCAGTACTTC
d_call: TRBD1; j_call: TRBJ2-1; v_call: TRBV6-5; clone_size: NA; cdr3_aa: CASSFRDSSYNEQFF; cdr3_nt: TGTGCCAGCAGTTTTCGGGACAGCTCCTACAATGAGCAGTTCTTC
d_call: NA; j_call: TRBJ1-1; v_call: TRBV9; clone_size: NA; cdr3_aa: CASSVTRNTEAFF; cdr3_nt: TGTGCCAGCAGCGTAACTCGGAACACTGAAGCTTTCTTT
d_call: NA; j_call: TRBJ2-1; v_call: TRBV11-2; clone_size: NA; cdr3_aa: CASSPDRHSYNEQFF; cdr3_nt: TGTGCCAGCAGCCCTGACAGGCATTCCTACAATGAGCAGTTCTTC
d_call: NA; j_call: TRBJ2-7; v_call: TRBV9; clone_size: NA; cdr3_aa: CASSVDPGSFYEQYF; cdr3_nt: TGTGCCAGCAGCGTAGATCCAGGATCCTTCTACGAGCAGTACTTC
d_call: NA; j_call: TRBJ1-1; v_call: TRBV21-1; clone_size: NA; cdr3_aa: CASSKERRTGVNTEAFF; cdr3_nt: TGTGCCAGCAGCAAAGAGAGGCGGACAGGCGTCAACACTGAAGCTTTCTTT
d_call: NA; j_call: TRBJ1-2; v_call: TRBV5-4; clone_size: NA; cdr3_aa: CASSPDSLTENYGYTF; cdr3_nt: TGTGCCAGCAGCCCAGACTCCCTGACAGAAAACTATGGCTACACCTTC
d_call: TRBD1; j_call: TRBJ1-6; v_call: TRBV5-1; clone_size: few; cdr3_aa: CASSGGTGNNSPLHF; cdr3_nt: TGCGCCAGCAGCGGGGGGACAGGCAACAATTCACCCCTCCACTTT
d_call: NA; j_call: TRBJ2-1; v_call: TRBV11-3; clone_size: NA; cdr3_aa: CASSLRGASYNEQFF; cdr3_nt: TGTGCCAGCAGCTTACGGGGGGCCTCCTACAATGAGCAGTTCTTC
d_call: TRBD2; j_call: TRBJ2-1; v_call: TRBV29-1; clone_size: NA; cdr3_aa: CSVAGTSDNPGSYNEQFF; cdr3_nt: TGCAGCGTGGCCGGGACTAGCGACAACCCCGGCTCCTACAATGAGCAGTTCTTC
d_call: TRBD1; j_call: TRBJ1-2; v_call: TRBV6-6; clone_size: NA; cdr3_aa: CASSRDSLYYGYTF; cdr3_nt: TGTGCCAGCAGCCGGGACAGCCTTTACTATGGCTACACCTTC
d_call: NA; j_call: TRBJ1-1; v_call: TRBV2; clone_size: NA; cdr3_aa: CASTPDRARLNTEAFF; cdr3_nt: TGTGCCAGCACCCCGGACAGAGCCCGGTTGAACACTGAAGCTTTCTTT
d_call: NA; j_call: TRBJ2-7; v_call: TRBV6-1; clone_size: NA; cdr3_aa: CAGGTPSYEQYF; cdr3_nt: TGTGCCGGCGGGACGCCCTCCTACGAGCAGTACTTC
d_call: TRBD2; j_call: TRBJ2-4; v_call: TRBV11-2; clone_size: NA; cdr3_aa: CASSSGLVPYF; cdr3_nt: TGTGCCAGCAGCTCGGGACTAGTTCCGTACTTC
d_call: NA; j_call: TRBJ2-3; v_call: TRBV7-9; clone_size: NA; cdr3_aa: CASSSTQSSTDTQYF; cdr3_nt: TGTGCCAGCAGCTCGACACAATCTAGCACAGATACGCAGTATTTT
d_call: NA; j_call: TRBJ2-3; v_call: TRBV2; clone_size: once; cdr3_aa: CASSGPGAASTDTQYF; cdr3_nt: TGTGCCAGCAGTGGGCCTGGGGCGGCTAGCACAGATACGCAGTATTTT
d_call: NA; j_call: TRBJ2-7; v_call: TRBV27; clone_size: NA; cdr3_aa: CASRKQGLHEQYF; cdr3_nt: TGTGCCAGCAGAAAACAGGGTCTCCACGAGCAGTACTTC
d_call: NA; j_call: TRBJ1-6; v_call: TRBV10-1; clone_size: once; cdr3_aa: CASSRQNNSPLHF; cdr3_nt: TGCGCCAGCAGCAGACAGAATAATTCACCCCTCCACTTT
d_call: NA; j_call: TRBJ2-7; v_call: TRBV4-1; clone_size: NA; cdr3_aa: CASSQGFHSGDSSYEQYF; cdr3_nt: TGCGCCAGCAGCCAAGGGTTTCATAGCGGGGACAGCTCCTACGAGCAGTACTTC
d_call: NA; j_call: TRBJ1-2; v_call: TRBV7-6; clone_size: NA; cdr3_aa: CASSEDSGSIYGYTF; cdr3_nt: TGTGCCAGCAGCGAGGACAGTGGTTCCATCTATGGCTACACCTTC
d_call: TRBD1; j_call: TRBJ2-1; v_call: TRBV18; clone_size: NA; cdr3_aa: CASSPGQVNEQFF; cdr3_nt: TGTGCCAGCTCACCAGGACAGGTCAATGAGCAGTTCTTC
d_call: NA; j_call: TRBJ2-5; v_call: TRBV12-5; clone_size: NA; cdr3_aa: CASGPPRPQGETQYF; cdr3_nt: TGTGCTAGTGGTCCACCCCGCCCCCAGGGAGAGACCCAGTACTTC
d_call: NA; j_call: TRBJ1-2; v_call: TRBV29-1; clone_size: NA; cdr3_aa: CSVDKGDNYGYTF; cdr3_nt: TGCAGCGTTGATAAGGGGGATAACTATGGCTACACCTTC
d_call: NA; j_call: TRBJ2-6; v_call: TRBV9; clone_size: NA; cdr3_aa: CASSTPTPKPGSGANVLTF; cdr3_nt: TGTGCCAGCAGCACCCCTACACCCAAGCCGGGTTCTGGGGCCAACGTCCTGACTTTC
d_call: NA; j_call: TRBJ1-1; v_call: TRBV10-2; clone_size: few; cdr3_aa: CASRQGLNAFF; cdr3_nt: TGCGCCAGCCGGCAGGGCCTGAACGCTTTCTTT
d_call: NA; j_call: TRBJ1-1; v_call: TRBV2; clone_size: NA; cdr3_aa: CASRKEPMNTEAFF; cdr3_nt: TGTGCCAGCAGGAAGGAGCCAATGAACACTGAAGCTTTCTTT
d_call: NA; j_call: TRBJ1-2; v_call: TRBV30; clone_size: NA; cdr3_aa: CAWSVILSEGYTF; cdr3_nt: TGTGCCTGGAGTGTTATCCTAAGTGAGGGCTACACCTTC
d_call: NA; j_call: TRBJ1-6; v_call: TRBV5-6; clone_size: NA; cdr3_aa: CASSETGDNSPLHF; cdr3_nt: TGTGCCAGCAGCGAGACGGGGGATAATTCACCCCTCCACTTT